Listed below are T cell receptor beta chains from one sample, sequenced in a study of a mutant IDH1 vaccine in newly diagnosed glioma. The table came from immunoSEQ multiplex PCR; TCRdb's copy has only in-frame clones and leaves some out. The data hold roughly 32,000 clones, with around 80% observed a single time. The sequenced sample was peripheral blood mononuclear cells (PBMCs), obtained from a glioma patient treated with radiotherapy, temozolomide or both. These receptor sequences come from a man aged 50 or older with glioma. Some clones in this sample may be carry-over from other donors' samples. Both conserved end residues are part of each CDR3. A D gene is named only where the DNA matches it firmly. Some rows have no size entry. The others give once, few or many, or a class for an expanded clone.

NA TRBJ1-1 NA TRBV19 TGTTCCTCGTGGGGGGACAAGGTCGGGAACACTGAAGCTTTCTTT CSSWGDKVGNTEAFF
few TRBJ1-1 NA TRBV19 TGTGCCAGTTTAAGGTACGACACTGAAGCTTTCTTT CASLRYDTEAFF
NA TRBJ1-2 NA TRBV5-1 TGCGCCAGCAGCTTGCCAGGGACGCCAGGCTACACCTTC CASSLPGTPGYTF
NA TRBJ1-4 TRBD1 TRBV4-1 TGCGCCAGCGGACAGGGAACATCCATCCGGGAAAAACTGTTTTTT CASGQGTSIREKLFF
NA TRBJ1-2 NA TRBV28 TGTGCCAGCAGTTCAGGGGTGTCTAACTATGGCTACACCTTC CASSSGVSNYGYTF
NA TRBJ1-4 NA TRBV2 TGTGCCAGCAGTGAGGGACTGGGGGATGAAAAACTGTTTTTT CASSEGLGDEKLFF
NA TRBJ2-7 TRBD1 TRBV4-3 TGCGCCAGCAGCCAAGATTGGGGACAGGGGTGGGAGCAGTACTTC CASSQDWGQGWEQYF
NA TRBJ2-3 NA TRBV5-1 TGCGCCAGCAGCTTGGTAGGGGATTGGCCGACAGATACGCAGTATTTT CASSLVGDWPTDTQYF
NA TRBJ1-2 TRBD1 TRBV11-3 TGTGCCAGCAGCTTAGTGACAGGGGGCGACTATGGCTACACCTTC CASSLVTGGDYGYTF
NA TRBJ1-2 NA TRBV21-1 TGTGCCAGCAGCAAATGGGGAAACCACTATGGCTACACCTTC CASSKWGNHYGYTF
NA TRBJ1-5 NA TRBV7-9 TGTGCCAGCAGCCTACAGGGAGGCAATCAGCCCCAGCATTTT CASSLQGGNQPQHF
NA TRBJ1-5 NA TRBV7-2 TGTGCCAGCAGCTTAGTTGGACAGCCCCAGCATTTT CASSLVGQPQHF
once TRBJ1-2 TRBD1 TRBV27 TGTGCCAGCAGTTTATCGAAGGGGGCAGGGTATGGCTACACCTTC CASSLSKGAGYGYTF
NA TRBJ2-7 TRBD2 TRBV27 TGTGCCAGCAGTCCCCTCTGGACTAGCGGGAGCCCCCCAGAGCAGTACTTC CASSPLWTSGSPPEQYF
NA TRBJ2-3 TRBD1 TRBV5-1 TGCGCCAGTAACCGGGACAGCGACACAGATACGCAGTATTTT CASNRDSDTDTQYF
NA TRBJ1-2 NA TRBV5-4 TGTGCCAGCAGCTTGCTAGGGGGTTTTAACTATGGCTACACCTTC CASSLLGGFNYGYTF
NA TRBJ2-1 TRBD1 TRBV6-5 TGTGCCAGCAGTCGGGACAGCTACAATGAGCAGTTCTTC CASSRDSYNEQFF
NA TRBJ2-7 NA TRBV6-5 TGTGCCAGCAGTTACTCCCCACGACAAGGGTACGAGCAGTACTTC CASSYSPRQGYEQYF
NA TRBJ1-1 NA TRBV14 TGTGCCAGCAGCCAAGAGCTAGGGTTACTTTGGAACACTGAAGCTTTCTTT CASSQELGLLWNTEAFF
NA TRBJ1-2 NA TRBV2 TGTGCCAGCTTAAAGGTCGGCGGCTACACCTTC CASLKVGGYTF
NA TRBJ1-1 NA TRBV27 TGTGCCAGCAGTAGGACCTTGAACACTGAAGCTTTCTTT CASSRTLNTEAFF
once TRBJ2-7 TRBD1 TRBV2 TGTGCCAGCAGACCGACAGGGGGAGCATACGAGCAGTACTTC CASRPTGGAYEQYF